The clone carrying this T cell receptor beta chain was detected only once. Its antigen is undetermined. V lost 2 bases to trimming and J lost 1 base, with 14 bases between them. The CDR3 totals 17 residues. The germline V gene encodes CDR1 MGHRA and CDR2 YSYEKL. Time point indicated: cycle 4 day 1 (C4D1), after six to seven weeks of nivolumab. Exposure to brentuximab vedotin varied, and each patient had relapsed following autologous stem cell transplantation. Using magnetic negative selection, the CD4+ T cells were separated out of thawed PBMCs. Patients showed best responses of complete response, partial response or progressive disease. The data stem from a study of PD-1 blockade in classical Hodgkin lymphoma. Study-wide results and limits: In CD4+ cells, TCR diversity went up significantly by C4D1, but in CD8+ cells it did not. Patients who began taking nivolumab under 1 year after ASCT were left out.

The table came from immunoSEQ multiplex PCR; TCRdb's copy has only in-frame clones and leaves some out. The table has some 30,000 clones, roughly 85% seen once. V gene TRBV4-1 combines with J gene TRBJ2-2, with D possibly being TRBD2 (5 bases). The receptor comes from a human donor with classical Hodgkin lymphoma. The source was CD4+ T cells from blood, collected before the fourth cycle of nivolumab. The CDR3 sequence: CASSQSREPRNTGELFF. As DNA, the CDR3 is TGCGCCAGCAGCCAATCTAGGGAGCCCCGGAACACCGGGGAGCTGTTTTTT.